In this sample, the clone carrying this T cell receptor beta chain turned up many times. Antigen: not known. Each patient went into thyroid surgery without having received any treatment. The sample belongs to a study of metastatic and nonmetastatic thyroid tumors. Study in general: Blood and tumor or nodule tissue repertoires from malignant and benign thyroid patients were compared. Whole-study results and caveats: Malignant thyroid tumors reportedly exceeded benign nodules significantly in TCR beta diversity, with the difference appearing in blood and tumor.

TCRdb redid the clone calls on the PCR reads using MiXCR. The sample lists around 53,000 clones, approximately 22% occurring once. With 1 base removed from V and 11 bases from J, the gap between germline ends came to 6 bases. From germline, CDR1 is MDHEN and CDR2 SYDVKM. CDR3 size: 12 residues. Sequencing was done on a sample of blood. This clonotype was obtained from a female donor with papillary thyroid cancer or a benign thyroid nodule (not recorded which). Some clones in this sample may be carry-over from other donors' samples. The V and J genes are TRBV28 and TRBJ1-6; no definite D call. The CDR3 is CASSLSYPPLHF. DNA of the CDR3: TGTGCCAGCAGTTTATCCTATCCACCCCTCCACTTT.